A single sample is the source of the 19 T cell receptor beta chains below, sequenced in a study of metastatic and nonmetastatic thyroid tumors. MiXCR was used by TCRdb to re-call the PCR reads. The table has some 25,000 clones, approximately 19% seen once; the top ten hold approximately 4.2%. There were no patients who had received any treatment before thyroid surgery. The material sequenced was blood. These receptor sequences come from a male donor with papillary thyroid cancer or a benign thyroid nodule (not recorded which). Some clones in this sample may be carry-over from other donors' samples.

This clone was picked up a small number of times. V is TRBV30 and J is TRBJ1-3; D is ambiguous. The CDR3 runs to 13 residues. V was pared by 0 bases and J by 4 bases, with 7 bases between. Germline assignment: CDR1 GTSNPN and CDR2 SVGIG (reference sequence). The CDR3 nucleotides read TGTGCCTGGAGTGTACATGGGGGAAACACCATATATTTT. It encodes CAWSVHGGNTIYF.

This clone has ten or more counts. V and J are TRBV20-1 and TRBJ2-3; weak D call: TRBD2 (5 bases). The CDR3 runs to 12 residues. Germline-derived CDR1 and CDR2 are DFQATT and SNEGSKA (reference sequence). The V gene lost 5 bases and the J gene lost 4 bases, with 10 bases spanning the gap. CDR3 amino acids: CSAEGTADTQYF. The CDR3 coding sequence is TGCAGTGCTGAGGGAACGGCAGATACGCAGTATTTT.

This clone is termed medium-sized (0.01 to 0.1%). This chain uses TRBV6-1 with TRBJ2-1; TRBD2 might be the D (6 bases). The ends were cut back, 0 bases at V and 4 bases at J, with 10 bases in the middle. Per germline, CDR1 MNHNS and CDR2 SASEGT. The CDR3 length is 15 residues. As DNA, the CDR3 is TGTGCCAGCAGTGAAGCGGCAGGGAGGTACAATGAGCAGTTCTTC. Residues: CASSEAAGRYNEQFF.

This chain joins TRBV6-2 or TRBV6-3 and TRBJ2-2; tentatively, D is TRBD2 (6 bases). Germline CDR1 is MNHEY and CDR2 is SVGEGT. The V end was cut by 1 base, the J end by 7 bases, with 13 bases between. This CDR3 has 15 residues. The CDR3 DNA follows: TGTGCCAGCAGTTACTGTAGCGGCACCGTCGGGGAGCTGTTTTTT. As protein: CASSYCSGTVGELFF.

This clone turned up a few times. The chain links TRBV6-1 to TRBJ1-5; D gene unclear. Trimming removed 2 bases from V and 5 bases from J, with 13 bases in between. There are 15 residues in the CDR3. Germline CDR1 is MNHNS and CDR2 is SASEGT. The CDR3 region has the DNA TGTGCCAGCAGTGAAAGCTCGCTTGGTTATCAGCCCCAGCATTTT. Translating it yields CASSESSLGYQPQHF.

This clone occurred many times. The V gene is TRBV30, the J gene TRBJ1-2; D remains ambiguous. Trimming took off 1 base at V and 0 bases at J, with 9 bases between the two ends. CDR1 and CDR2 (germline): GTSNPN, SVGIG (reference sequence). This CDR3 spans 14 amino acids. CDR3 coding DNA: TGTGCCTGGAGTGGAAGCCCTTCTAACTATGGCTACACCTTC. Translating gives CAWSGSPSNYGYTF.

This clone was counted ten times or more. This sequence joins TRBV20-1 and TRBJ2-2; 12 positions match TRBD2. The CDR3 totals 15 residues. The germline V gene has CDR1 DFQATT and CDR2 SNEGSKA (reference sequence). With 7 bases clipped from V and 4 bases from J, the junction kept 7 bases outside the gene matches. The CDR3 region has the DNA TGCAGTGTTAAGACTAGCGGGAGATTCACCGGGGAGCTGTTTTTT. Amino acids: CSVKTSGRFTGELFF.

In its sample, this clone was seen many times. V usage is TRBV13 and J usage is TRBJ2-1; D perhaps matches TRBD2 (5 bases). Germline V gene lookup returns CDR1 PRHDT and CDR2 FYEKMQ (reference sequence). The CDR3 runs 15 residues. V lost 4 bases and J 4 bases, leaving 14 bases between the germline ends. The CDR3 nucleotides read TGTGCCAGCAGCTCAGCGGATCTCGGGTACAATGAGCAGTTCTTC. The encoded protein is CASSSADLGYNEQFF.

In regard to this clone: An end of the junction differs from the germline gene, which may be a read error. The chain uses TRBV6-4 and TRBJ2-5; D may be TRBD1 (6 bases). The CDR3 is made up of 13 amino acids. Germline-derived CDR1 and CDR2 are MRHNA and SNTAGT. CDR3 nucleotide sequence: TGTGCCAGAAGTGAAACCCGAGGGGGGACCCAGTACTTC. It yields the protein CARSETRGGTQYF.

By frequency in the sample, this clone is medium-sized (0.01 to 0.1%). Other nucleotide sequences in the sample specify the same CDR3. The chain is built from TRBV27 and TRBJ2-6; D uncertain. This CDR3 has 12 amino acids. The germline V gene encodes CDR1 MNHEY and CDR2 SMNVEV (reference sequence). V was cut by 4 bases and J by 2 bases, with 0 bases left in between. CDR3 coding DNA: TGTGCCAGCAGTTCTGGGGCCAACGTCCTGACTTTC. Residues: CASSSGANVLTF.

In the case of this clone: The identical CDR3 is also encoded by other nucleotide sequences in the sample. The chain is built from TRBV4-2 and TRBJ1-2; no clear D gene. The CDR3 runs 15 residues. Germline CDR1 is LGHNA and CDR2 is YNFKEQ. Trimming cost V 0 bases and J 10 bases, with 18 bases left between them. DNA of the CDR3: TGTGCCAGCAGCCAAGATCTGGTCTCCCAAACCAACTACACCTTC. Translation: CASSQDLVSQTNYTF.

This clone is categorized as medium-sized. The rearrangement joins TRBV20-1 to TRBJ2-7; 8 bases are a match to TRBD2. V trimming: 4 bases; J trimming: 2 bases; junction bases outside the gene matches: 7. Germline-derived CDR1 and CDR2 are DFQATT and SNEGSKA (reference sequence). This CDR3 contains 14 residues. CDR3 protein: CSAIPTTSAYEQYF. As DNA, the CDR3 is TGCAGTGCTATTCCGACGACTAGCGCCTACGAGCAGTACTTC.

This clone is medium-sized in the sample. V usage is TRBV5-1 and J usage is TRBJ2-7, with TRBD1 identical over 9 bases. This CDR3 comprises 14 residues. Trimming took 6 bases from V and 6 from J; bases not matched to a gene: 10. Germline assignment: CDR1 SGHRS and CDR2 YFSETQ. The CDR3 nucleotides are TGCGCCAGCAACCGGGACAGGGAAGGTGGCGAGCAGTACTTC. This translates into CASNRDREGGEQYF.

Relative to its sample, this clone is medium-sized. The genes are TRBV28 and TRBJ2-1; 14 bases fit TRBD2. The CDR3 runs to 15 residues. Germline V lookup: CDR1 MDHEN, CDR2 SYDVKM. V shed 6 bases and J 8 bases; nucleotides not matched to a gene: 6. The CDR3 sequence: CASSPGLAGAYEQFF. Written as DNA, the CDR3 is TGTGCCAGCAGCCCGGGACTAGCGGGAGCATATGAGCAGTTCTTC.

This clone occurred a few times. This could be a read error, since a much larger clone is one nucleotide away. At the DNA level, this CDR3 is encoded by other sequences in the same sample as well. The chain links TRBV10-3 to TRBJ1-1; D remains unclear. Deletions cut 11 bases from V and 0 bases from J, with 19 bases between. The length of the CDR3 is 15 residues. The germline V gene encodes CDR1 ENHRY and CDR2 SYGVKD. The CDR3 sequence is CASRSLTILNTEAFF. CDR3 nucleotides: TGTGCCTCGCGAAGCCTTACTATACTGAACACTGAAGCTTTCTTT.

A note on this clone: This may be a read error: a much more frequent sequence differs by one nucleotide. Within the sample, other DNA sequences also encode this same CDR3. This chain uses TRBV10-2 with TRBJ1-1, with 7 bases aligning to TRBD1. The CDR3 totals 13 residues. Germline assignment: CDR1 WSHSY and CDR2 SAAADI. In DNA, the CDR3 is TGCGCCAGCAGTCCACAGGGGAACACCGAAGCTTTCTTT. Protein product: CASSPQGNTEAFF.

This clone occurred many times. The V gene is TRBV5-4, the J gene TRBJ1-1, with no clear D. This CDR3 is built from 12 residues. V lost 4 bases and J 5 bases, leaving 9 bases between the germline ends. The germline V gene encodes CDR1 SGHNT and CDR2 YYREEE (reference sequence). DNA for the CDR3: TGTGCCAGCAGCATTACCGGGACTGAAGCTTTCTTT. Translating gives CASSITGTEAFF.

This clone appeared many times. The chain combines TRBV5-5 with TRBJ2-2, with 11 bases aligning to TRBD2. CDR1 SGHKS and CDR2 YYEKEE come from the germline V gene (reference sequence). The V gene end was trimmed by 10 bases and the J gene end by 6 bases; junction bases not matched to a gene: 11. The CDR3 extends over 15 amino acids. The chain's CDR3 is CASRAGLAGPGELFF. In nucleotides, the CDR3 is TGTGCCTCCAGGGCAGGACTAGCGGGCCCCGGGGAGCTGTTTTTT.

As concerns this clone: The germline gene is not matched at one end of the junction; a read error may be the cause. This chain joins TRBV9 and TRBJ2-2; D not resolved. The CDR3 runs 15 residues. Germline-derived CDR1 and CDR2 are SGDLS and YYNGEE. CDR3 protein: CASSAGGTHTWELFF. In nucleotides, the CDR3 is TGTGCCAGCAGCGCCGGCGGTACCCACACCTGGGAGCTGTTTTTT.